The 5 T cell receptor beta chains below were found in one sample sequenced in a study of tumor-infiltrating lymphocytes in primary liver carcinoma. Co-extraction of both nucleic acids (RNA and DNA) used 20-30 mg of unsorted bulk tissue. The input was 450 to 500 ng total RNA; TCR beta cDNA was made from it with a constant-region primer. ARM-PCR, slightly modified, supplied the TCR beta libraries through three nested multiplex PCR rounds. The two initial PCR rounds, approximately 10 cycles each, used TRBV1-TRBV30 forward and C-beta reverse primers. TCRdb ran MiXCR on the multiplex PCR reads and lists one entry per CDR3 protein. The data show 35,000 to 40,000 distinct CDR3 sequences, more than 60% seen once. Sequencing was performed on tumor-adjacent normal liver tissue. All receptors come from a man aged 35-49 years with primary liver carcinoma and hepatitis B virus infection.

This clonotype came up once. V usage is TRBV6-6 and J usage is TRBJ1-2, with D perhaps TRBD1 (5 bases). The germline gives CDR1 MNHNY, CDR2 SVGAGI (reference sequence). This CDR3 is built from 13 residues. V lost 8 bases and J 1 base, leaving 11 bases between the germline ends. Here the CDR3 DNA reads TGTGCCAGCGGACACGACTATAACTATGGCTACACCTTC. Translation: CASGHDYNYGYTF.

Of note for this clonotype: Without the conserved terminal phenylalanine or tryptophan, this CDR3 likely stems from a read error. The chain has TRBV6-6 and TRBJ1-1; the D gene is possibly TRBD1 (6 bases). Germline V CDR1 and CDR2: MNHNY, SVGAGI (reference sequence). The CDR3 sequence is 13 residues long. CDR3 in DNA: TGTGACAGCAGCATAGGGGGGACTACTGAAGCTTTCTCT. Its translation: CDSSIGGTTEAFS.

A remark on this clonotype: The junction departs from germline at one end; a sequencing error may be responsible. V usage is TRBV4-2 and J usage is TRBJ1-1, with 7 positions matching TRBD1. This CDR3 region has 15 residues. Germline V lookup: CDR1 LGHNA, CDR2 YNFKEQ. The CDR3, as DNA: TGTCCCAGCAGGCAAGAACCGACCAACAGGGGAAAAGCTTTCTTT. Protein sequence: CPSRQEPTNRGKAFF.

Regarding this clonotype: The conserved phenylalanine or tryptophan normally closing the CDR3 is absent here, so this likely arose from a read error. The rearrangement joins TRBV5-4 to TRBJ2-7, with 10 bases fitting TRBD2. The CDR3 sequence is 15 residues long. The germline gives CDR1 SGHNT, CDR2 YYREEE (reference sequence). CDR3: CASSFPSGRAYEQYY. As DNA, the CDR3 is TGTGCTAGCAGCTTTCCGAGCGGGAGGGCCTACGAGCAGTACTAC.

This clonotype showed up just a few times. Here the CDR3 DNA reads TGCAGTGCTATGGGGGGAGCTAGCACAGATACGCAGTATTTT. The encoded protein is CSAMGGASTDTQYF. This sequence joins TRBV20-1 and TRBJ2-3; tentative D call: TRBD2 (6 bases). The V end was cut by 4 bases, the J end by 0 bases, with 11 bases between. The CDR3 contains 14 residues. The germline CDR1 and CDR2 sequences are DFQATT and SNEGSKA (reference sequence).